This TCR beta chain appears in the sequencing data of a study of regulatory T cells in long-lasting Graves disease. Overall study: Disease was considered persistent Graves' disease after over 5 years of antithyroid drugs (with positive TSH receptor antibodies).

Time point meaning: persistent/refractory GD, antithyroid drugs over 5 years with positive TRAb. RNA extracted from PBMCs served as the sequencing template. General study findings and limits: The TCR repertoire of persistent Graves' patients was less diverse than that of newly diagnosed ones.

Germline CDR1 MGHRA, CDR2 YSYEKL. Trimming removed 1 base at V and 5 bases at J, with 9 bases between. There are 13 residues in the CDR3. Building the TCR beta libraries relied on iRepertoire HTBI primers, and CDR3 regions underwent Arm-PCR. TCRdb analysed the multiplex PCR reads with MiXCR anew, one entry per CDR3 protein. There are fewer than 550,000 distinct CDR3 sequences in the sample; under 25% occur only once, and around 7% lies in the top ten. Regarding this clonotype: The antigen is undetermined.

This chain uses TRBV4-1 with TRBJ2-7; D uncertain. The sequence derives from a female donor with Graves disease. Specimen: peripheral blood mononuclear cells (PBMCs), collected when the disease was refractory, from a patient treated with antithyroid drugs. CDR3 sequence: CASSQASNNEQYF. CDR3 coding DNA: TGCGCCAGCAGCCAAGCCAGTAATAACGAGCAGTACTTC.